This entry lists 16 T cell receptor beta chains sequenced from one sample in a study of shared clonotypes between healthy human individuals. Some clones are missing from TCRdb's copy, which holds only in-frame ones; the method was immunoSEQ multiplex PCR. The repertoire holds 2 million to 2.5 million clones, with about 90% as singletons. The sample was naive CD4+ T cells from PBMCs. As for subset: CD45RA+ positively selected. The source is a man aged 18 to 30 in good health. Some clones in this sample may be carry-over from other donors' samples.

The chain carries TRBV19 and TRBJ1-2; D is unresolved. Germline values: CDR1 LNHDA, CDR2 SQIVND (reference sequence). This CDR3 has 15 amino acids. V lost 5 bases and J 4 bases, leaving 17 bases between the germline ends. The CDR3 loop is CASSPDPGNVYGYTF. In nucleotides, the CDR3 is TGTGCCAGTAGTCCTGATCCGGGCAATGTCTATGGCTACACCTTC.

The V call is TRBV28, the J call TRBJ2-3; D is possibly TRBD1 (7 bases). Germline V CDR1 and CDR2: MDHEN, SYDVKM. Trimming removed 7 bases at V and 6 bases at J, with 17 bases between. The CDR3 spans 14 residues. The CDR3 DNA reads as TGTGCCAGCACCAGCCCCCCAGGGGGGGATACGCAGTATTTT. Amino acid sequence: CASTSPPGGDTQYF.

The gene calls are TRBV9 and TRBJ2-2, with a possible D match to TRBD1 (5 bases). Germline assignment: CDR1 SGDLS and CDR2 YYNGEE. This CDR3 region has 14 residues. The V gene lost 0 bases and the J gene lost 5 bases, with 8 bases spanning the gap. DNA for the CDR3: TGTGCCAGCAGCGTAGCAGGGCCAACCGGGGAGCTGTTTTTT. Translated, it gives CASSVAGPTGELFF.

The table lists this clone with a count of one. The chain uses TRBV28 and TRBJ1-3, with no clear D. This CDR3 has 16 amino acids. Trimming removed 6 bases from V and 0 bases from J, with 15 bases in between. Germline-derived CDR1 and CDR2 are MDHEN and SYDVKM. CDR3: CASSSGWQFSGNTIYF. CDR3 nucleotide sequence: TGTGCCAGCAGCTCTGGGTGGCAGTTCTCTGGAAACACCATATATTTT.

The chain recombines TRBV5-5 with TRBJ1-5; tentative D call: TRBD1 (5 bases). V was pared by 2 bases and J by 3 bases, with 9 bases between. There are 14 residues in the CDR3. Germline V lookup: CDR1 SGHKS, CDR2 YYEKEE (reference sequence). The CDR3 is CASSFDSINQPQHF. The CDR3 DNA is TGTGCCAGCAGCTTCGACAGTATCAATCAGCCCCAGCATTTT.

V gene TRBV7-2 combines with J gene TRBJ2-1, with 13 bases matching TRBD2. Germline CDR1 is SGHTA and CDR2 is FQGNSA. The CDR3 totals 16 residues. Trimming at V came to 6 bases and at J to 8 bases, leaving 10 bases not matched to a gene. For the CDR3, the DNA is TGTGCCAGCAGACTCACTAGCGGGAGGGCCCTTCATGAGCAGTTCTTC. Protein product: CASRLTSGRALHEQFF.

On this clone itself: Other DNA sequences in this specimen translate into the identical CDR3. The chain has TRBV5-1 and TRBJ2-1; D is perhaps TRBD1 (5 bases). V was shortened by 0 bases and J by 1 base, with 5 bases between the two germline ends. This CDR3 comprises 14 residues. CDR1 is SGHRS and CDR2 is YFSETQ in the germline V gene. The CDR3 loop is CASSLGQSYNEQFF. The CDR3 bases are TGCGCCAGCAGCTTGGGACAGTCCTACAATGAGCAGTTCTTC.

J is TRBJ2-5 and V is TRBV5-1; 10 positions agree with TRBD1. Germline V gives CDR1 SGHRS, CDR2 YFSETQ. Trimming at V came to 7 bases and at J to 5 bases, leaving 8 bases not matched to a gene. This CDR3 region has 14 residues. The CDR3 loop reads CASGILGQGETQYF. The CDR3 DNA reads TGCGCCAGCGGCATCCTGGGACAGGGGGAGACCCAGTACTTC.

This clone was observed a single time. The chain combines TRBV30 with TRBJ2-1; D remains ambiguous. V shed 0 bases and J shed 5 bases, with 2 bases lying between them. The CDR3 is 11 residues long. The germline CDR1 and CDR2 sequences are GTSNPN and SVGIG (reference sequence). The chain's CDR3 is CAWSVNNEQFF. CDR3 nucleotides: TGTGCCTGGAGTGTTAACAATGAGCAGTTCTTC.

This chain joins TRBV5-8 and TRBJ2-1; D remains unclear. V was cut by 2 bases and J by 10 bases, with 4 bases left in between. The CDR3 covers 10 residues. Germline V CDR1 and CDR2: SGHTS, YDEGEE. CDR3: CASSFGEQFF. Written as DNA, the CDR3 is TGTGCCAGCAGCTTTGGGGAGCAGTTCTTC.

The chain combines TRBV4-3 with TRBJ1-5; D is unclear. Per germline, CDR1 LGHNA and CDR2 YSLEER. This CDR3 comprises 14 residues. V was pared by 11 bases and J by 2 bases, with 16 bases between. CDR3 nucleotides: TGCGCCTGCTCGAGGGTGTTAGGCAATCAGCCCCAGCATTTT. Translation: CACSRVLGNQPQHF.

The CDR3 here is CASSGGPGELFF. The CDR3 DNA is TGTGCCAGCAGCGGGGGTCCCGGGGAGCTGTTTTTT. The chain links TRBV7-3 to TRBJ2-2; D possibly matches TRBD1 or TRBD2 (5 bases each). The CDR3 extends over 12 amino acids. With 5 bases removed from V and 6 bases from J, the gap between germline ends came to 7 bases. The germline CDR1 and CDR2 sequences are SGHTA and FQGTGA.

This chain links TRBV2 with TRBJ2-7; D call uncertain. The CDR3 is 13 residues long. Germline CDR1 SNHLY, CDR2 FYNNEI. V shed 2 bases and J shed 4 bases, with 9 bases lying between them. The CDR3 is CASSEPPGYEQYF. In DNA, the CDR3 is TGTGCCAGCAGTGAACCCCCCGGGTACGAGCAGTACTTC.

This chain links TRBV30 with TRBJ2-7; 7 bases line up with TRBD2. After removal of 3 bases from V and 4 bases from J, the junction contained 15 bases not matched to a gene. The CDR3 consists of 16 residues. Per germline, CDR1 GTSNPN and CDR2 SVGIG (reference sequence). The CDR3, as DNA: TGTGCCTGGAGCTTCATGGGGATTCGAGCGGGGTACGAGCAGTACTTC. It translates to CAWSFMGIRAGYEQYF.

The chain uses TRBV4-2 and TRBJ2-2; D remains unclear. CDR1 and CDR2 from the germline V gene are LGHNA and YNFKEQ. Trimming removed 5 bases from V and 1 base from J, with 11 bases in between. The CDR3 runs 15 residues. This CDR3 is CASSELVRNTGELFF. The CDR3 DNA follows: TGTGCCAGCAGCGAACTCGTCAGGAACACCGGGGAGCTGTTTTTT.

The sample holds one count of this clone. The rearrangement joins TRBV25-1 to TRBJ1-3; D perhaps matches TRBD1 (5 bases). The CDR3 extends over 15 amino acids. Germline CDR1 reads MGHDK; CDR2 reads SYGVNS. V lost 6 bases, J lost 4 bases, and 16 bases lay in between. CDR3 region: CASSTGWAEGNTIYF. The CDR3 DNA reads as TGTGCCAGCAGCACAGGATGGGCAGAAGGAAACACCATATATTTT.